This TCR beta chain was identified during a study of Ad26.COV2.S vaccination and SARS-CoV-2 variants. The overall study: Donor participated within the Ad26.COV2.S arm of the COV1001 trial. Doses of Ad26.COV2.S were injected into muscle once or twice, 56 days apart.

The method was immunoSEQ multiplex PCR; TCRdb's version includes in-frame clones alone and lacks a portion of them. The sample lists about 280,000 clones; over 75% were seen once. The treatment here: around 19 received Ad26.COV2.S at low or high dose, single or two shots; 5 received placebo; per-sample allocation not given. Day 63 after the first injection of vaccine or placebo was the sampling time. At a Boston site, the person donating was an adult of 18-55 years. The TCR comes from a person between 18 and 59 years old who received the Ad26.COV2.S COVID-19 vaccine or a placebo. The material was peripheral blood, obtained in a trial of Ad26.COV2.S vaccine versus placebo.

CDR3 protein: CASSDRGNQPQHF. CDR3 coding DNA: TGTGCCAGCAGTGACAGGGGGAATCAGCCCCAGCATTTT. This chain links TRBV6-4 with TRBJ1-5; tentatively, D is TRBD1 (6 bases). From germline, CDR1 is MRHNA and CDR2 SNTAGT. The CDR3 runs to 13 residues. The ends were cut back, 2 bases at V and 4 bases at J, with 6 bases in the middle.